These 8 T cell receptor beta chains share one sample of origin, sequenced in a study of blood T cell repertoires in COVID-19. The protocol was immunoSEQ multiplex PCR, while the TCRdb copy is restricted to in-frame clones and leaves out a portion. The repertoire holds about 260,000 clones, with 84% as singletons. Input material: peripheral blood. The source is a human donor in a cohort sampled during active COVID-19.

The chain recombines TRBV5-8 with TRBJ2-3; a weak D match, TRBD2 (6 bases). V was shortened by 2 bases and J by 2 bases, with 15 bases between the two germline ends. The CDR3 extends over 16 amino acids. The V gene's germline CDR1 is SGHTS and CDR2 YDEGEE. The CDR3 region is CASSFSSGSITDTQYF. Written as DNA, the CDR3 is TGTGCCAGCAGCTTTAGTTCCGGGAGTATCACAGATACGCAGTATTTT.

This clone was detected only once. This chain connects TRBV3-1 (or the pseudogene TRBV3-2) to TRBJ1-2; 10 bases line up with TRBD1. Germline loops: CDR1 LGHDT, CDR2 YNNKEL (reference sequence). V was clipped by 3 bases and J by 10 bases; unmatched bases: 8. This CDR3 has 14 residues. In DNA, the CDR3 is TGTGCCAGCAGCCAGGGGACAGGGGCATTTGACTACACCTTC. Protein sequence: CASSQGTGAFDYTF.

V is TRBV5-4 and J is TRBJ2-7, with D maybe TRBD1 (6 bases). This CDR3 region has 14 residues. CDR1 is SGHNT and CDR2 is YYREEE in the germline V gene (reference sequence). V was trimmed by 4 bases and J by 0 bases, leaving 11 bases between them. The CDR3 DNA reads as TGTGCCAGCAGCATAACAGGGACCTCCTACGAGCAGTACTTC. It encodes CASSITGTSYEQYF.

V usage is TRBV19 and J usage is TRBJ2-6, with D hard to call. The CDR3 has 15 amino acids. Germline loops: CDR1 LNHDA, CDR2 SQIVND (reference sequence). The V end was cut by 3 bases, the J end by 2 bases, with 8 bases between. The DNA of the CDR3 is TGTGCCAGTAGTATTGGCAGGCCTGGGGCCAACGTCCTGACTTTC. Residues: CASSIGRPGANVLTF.

At least ten counts were recorded for this clone. V and J are TRBV7-9 and TRBJ2-7; tentatively, D is TRBD2 (5 bases). The CDR3 spans 15 residues. Trimming took 0 bases from V and 4 from J, leaving 13 bases between them. Germline CDR1 SEHNR, CDR2 FQNEAQ (reference sequence). The CDR3 coding sequence is TGTGCCAGCAGCTTAGCAGAAAACGGGGATTACGAGCAGTACTTC. Encoded protein: CASSLAENGDYEQYF. The full variable domain, in which reference TRBV7-9 and TRBJ2-7 provide the parts outside the CDR3, is DTGVSQNPRHKITKRGQNVTFRCDPISEHNRLYWYRQTLGQGPEFLTYFQNEAQLEKSRLLSDRFSAERPKGSFSTLEIQRTEQGDSAMYLCASSLAENGDYEQYFGPGTRLTVT.

This chain connects TRBV15 to TRBJ1-1, with 7 bases that match TRBD1. Germline V lookup: CDR1 LNHNV, CDR2 YYDKDF (reference sequence). The length of the CDR3 is 15 residues. The V segment lost 0 bases and the J segment 8 bases; nucleotides outside the gene matches: 9. CDR3 sequence (DNA): TGTGCCACCAGCAGAGATGTAGACAGGGCCGGAGAAGCTTTCTTT. Translated: CATSRDVDRAGEAFF.

CDR3 region: CASSYPHRGRTSYEQYF. The CDR3 coding sequence is TGTGCCAGCAGTTACCCCCATAGGGGGCGGACTTCCTACGAGCAGTACTTC. The chain uses TRBV6-2 or TRBV6-3 and TRBJ2-7, with 7 bases that match TRBD1. The germline V gene has CDR1 MNHEY and CDR2 SVGEGT. The V segment lost 2 bases and the J segment 1 base; nucleotides outside the gene matches: 11. The CDR3 totals 17 residues.

The chain couples TRBV6-6 to TRBJ2-7; possible D gene TRBD2, 5 bases. This CDR3 contains 16 residues. V shed 1 base and J shed 6 bases, with 19 bases lying between them. Germline CDR1 is MNHNY and CDR2 is SVGAGI (reference sequence). The CDR3 coding sequence is TGTGCCAGCAGTTACTTCAGGCGGGCGGTCAACGGCGAGCAGTACTTC. Its translation is CASSYFRRAVNGEQYF.